This is a list of T cell receptor beta chains from one sample in a study of CD8+CD57+ T cells in acquired aplastic anemia. TCRdb recomputed calls from the reads with MiXCR, one row per CDR3 protein. The repertoire includes 310,000 or so distinct CDR3 sequences, 56% of them detected once, and 1.3% sits in the top ten. The source material was sorted CD4+, CD8+, or CD8+CD57+ T cells (not recorded which) from PBMCs. The receptors here all came from a human donor with aplastic anemia. The CDR3 runs from the conserved cysteine through the conserved F or W. The D gene is left open where the match is weak. Part of the rows lack a size; the others show once, few, many or a class for expanded clones.

NA TRBJ2-7 TRBV7-9 NA CASSSTSTYPLYEPYF TGTGCCAGCAGTTCTACGAGCACCTACCCCCTCTACGAGCCGTACTTC
NA TRBJ1-6 TRBV20-1 NA CSASGGNENSPLHF TGCAGTGCTAGCGGTGGCAACGAGAATTCACCCCTCCACTTT
NA TRBJ2-6 TRBV19 NA CASVTGPGANVLTF TGTGCCAGTGTTACAGGACCTGGGGCCAACGTCCTGACTTTC
NA TRBJ2-5 TRBV29-1 NA CSVEVIVGETQYF TGCAGCGTTGAGGTAATAGTGGGAGAGACCCAGTACTTC
TRBD2 TRBJ2-1 TRBV20-1 NA CSARTRGGLSGEQFF TGCAGTGCTAGAACGCGGGGGGGTCTCTCGGGTGAGCAGTTCTTC
NA TRBJ2-2 TRBV14 many CASSLLGGTANTGELFF TGTGCCAGCAGCCTCCTAGGAGGGACAGCGAACACCGGGGAGCTGTTTTTT
NA TRBJ2-1 TRBV7-3 many CASSPGGTTYNEQFF TGTGCCAGCAGTCCCGGGGGAACCACCTACAATGAGCAGTTCTTC
NA TRBJ2-1 TRBV7-6 NA CASSLSSGGNEQFF TGTGCCAGCAGCTTAAGTTCTGGAGGCAATGAGCAGTTCTTC
NA TRBJ2-1 TRBV7-6 many CATGVSSYNEQFF TGTGCCACTGGGGTCAGCTCCTACAATGAGCAGTTCTTC
TRBD2 TRBJ2-3 TRBV20-1 NA CSAEGTSGVTDTQYF TGCAGTGCTGAGGGGACTAGCGGGGTCACAGATACGCAGTATTTT
TRBD1 TRBJ1-1 TRBV29-1 NA CSVADRGHNNEAFF TGCAGCGTCGCGGACAGGGGGCATAACAATGAAGCTTTCTTT
TRBD1 TRBJ2-3 TRBV7-9 NA CASSPTSRGTDTQYF TGTGCCAGCAGCCCTACAAGCAGGGGGACAGATACGCAGTATTTT
NA TRBJ1-1 TRBV15 few CATSREGARNTEAFF TGTGCCACCAGCAGAGAGGGGGCCCGAAACACTGAAGCTTTCTTT
NA TRBJ2-7 TRBV7-3 NA CASSSPGSYEQYF TGTGCCAGCAGCTCGCCGGGCTCCTACGAGCAGTACTTC
NA TRBJ1-3 TRBV9 NA CASSGRESTGNTIYF TGTGCCAGCAGCGGCAGGGAATCCACTGGAAACACCATATATTTT
TRBD1 TRBJ1-1 TRBV9 once CASSLGTGARTEAFF TGTGCCAGCAGCCTTGGGACAGGGGCGCGTACTGAAGCTTTCTTT
TRBD2 TRBJ2-7 TRBV25-1 NA CASSEPGTSGYEQYF TGTGCCAGCAGTGAGCCCGGGACTAGCGGCTACGAGCAGTACTTC
TRBD1 TRBJ1-1 TRBV7-2 NA CASSLGSGQGNTEAFF TGTGCCAGCAGCTTAGGATCGGGACAGGGGAACACTGAAGCTTTCTTT
NA TRBJ2-1 TRBV2 few CASRYLGGEQFF TGTGCCAGCAGATACCTAGGGGGTGAGCAGTTCTTC
NA TRBJ2-2 TRBV7-9 NA CASSRAMNTGELFF TGTGCCAGCAGCAGGGCCATGAACACCGGGGAGCTGTTTTTT
NA TRBJ2-1 TRBV3-1 many CASSQDTSRVNEQFF TGTGCCAGCAGCCAAGATACGTCTAGGGTTAATGAGCAGTTCTTC
NA TRBJ2-3 TRBV20-1 many CSASRLQGPDTQYF TGCAGTGCTAGCCGCCTACAGGGACCAGATACGCAGTATTTT
NA TRBJ2-3 TRBV20-1 NA CSANSAQWPGTDTQYF TGCAGTGCTAACTCCGCGCAGTGGCCTGGGACAGATACGCAGTATTTT
NA TRBJ2-2 TRBV10-1 NA CASSDGGPNTGELFF TGCGCCAGCAGTGACGGGGGGCCGAACACCGGGGAGCTGTTTTTT
NA TRBJ1-5 TRBV19 NA CASSMLDVGQPQHF TGTGCCAGTAGTATGTTAGACGTGGGGCAGCCCCAGCATTTT
NA TRBJ2-3 TRBV9 NA CASTVGRGEDTQYF TGTGCCAGCACCGTGGGGAGGGGGGAAGATACGCAGTATTTT
TRBD2 TRBJ2-5 TRBV24-1 NA CATAGGQRTSGAETQYF TGTGCCACCGCCGGGGGGCAAAGGACTAGCGGGGCTGAGACCCAGTACTTC
NA TRBJ2-7 TRBV7-9 NA CASSFRENAYEQYF TGTGCCAGCAGCTTCCGGGAGAATGCCTACGAGCAGTACTTC
TRBD1 TRBJ1-4 TRBV5-1 many CASSLGQGVTNEKLFF TGCGCCAGCAGCTTGGGACAGGGAGTAACTAATGAAAAACTGTTTTTT
TRBD2 TRBJ2-5 TRBV2 NA CASREASGVETQYF TGTGCCAGCAGGGAGGCCAGCGGGGTGGAGACCCAGTACTTC
NA TRBJ1-3 TRBV20-1 many CSARHPIGESSGNTIYF TGCAGTGCTAGACACCCCATTGGAGAGTCCTCTGGAAACACCATATATTTT
TRBD1 TRBJ2-7 TRBV20-1 NA CSAVGQVCEQYF TGCAGTGCAGTGGGACAGGTGTGCGAGCAGTACTTC
NA TRBJ2-3 TRBV30 many CAWSRRRVGTDTQYF TGTGCCTGGAGTCGAAGGCGGGTGGGCACAGATACGCAGTATTTT
NA TRBJ1-1 TRBV9 NA CASSVGGQTNEAFF TGTGCCAGCAGCGTAGGTGGGCAGACCAATGAAGCTTTCTTT
NA TRBJ2-7 TRBV24-1 few CATSDLGGLEQYF TGTGCCACCAGTGATTTAGGGGGTCTCGAGCAGTACTTC
TRBD2 TRBJ2-1 TRBV10-2 NA CASSFIAAGGYNEQLF TGCGCCAGCAGTTTCATCGCAGCGGGGGGGTACAATGAGCAGCTCTTC
TRBD1 TRBJ1-1 TRBV9 few CASSAGQGGNTEAFF TGTGCCAGCAGCGCCGGACAGGGGGGGAACACTGAAGCTTTCTTT
NA TRBJ2-7 TRBV24-1 many CATSDGGADRSYEQYF TGTGCCACCAGTGATGGCGGGGCAGATAGGTCCTACGAGCAGTACTTC
NA TRBJ1-1 TRBV7-9 many CASSLAPGAHTEAFF TGTGCCAGCAGCTTAGCCCCGGGGGCCCACACTGAAGCTTTCTTT
NA TRBJ1-2 TRBV9 NA CASSVSSGTVINYGYTF TGTGCCAGCAGCGTGAGTAGTGGGACGGTCATTAACTATGGCTACACCTTC
NA TRBJ2-7 TRBV10-3 NA CAISDRIGEQYF TGTGCCATCAGCGACAGGATTGGGGAGCAGTACTTC
NA TRBJ1-1 TRBV7-9 NA CASSFDDTEAFF TGTGCCAGCAGCTTCGACGACACTGAAGCTTTCTTT
NA TRBJ2-3 TRBV6-2/TRBV6-3 NA CASSRGQRTDTQYF TGTGCCAGCAGCCGCGGACAGCGCACAGATACGCAGTATTTT
TRBD1 TRBJ2-1 TRBV18 many CASSRDSNEQFF TGTGCCAGCTCAAGGGACAGCAATGAGCAGTTCTTC
TRBD2 TRBJ2-1 TRBV20-1 NA CSARGAGGSSYNEQFF TGCAGTGCTAGAGGTGCCGGGGGGAGCTCCTACAATGAGCAGTTCTTC
TRBD2 TRBJ2-1 TRBV15 many CATSFSGEYEQFF TGTGCCACCAGTTTCAGCGGGGAATATGAGCAGTTCTTC
TRBD2 TRBJ2-7 TRBV7-6 many CASSRSGAYEQYF TGTGCCAGCAGCCGGAGCGGGGCCTACGAGCAGTACTTC
NA TRBJ2-1 TRBV6-5 many CASSYSSRVSMRQFF TGTGCCAGCAGTTACTCCTCTAGGGTGTCAATGAGGCAGTTCTTC
TRBD2 TRBJ2-7 TRBV10-3 many CAARDSSGRGSYEQYF TGTGCCGCTAGGGACAGTAGCGGGAGGGGCTCCTACGAGCAGTACTTC